The 28 T cell receptor beta chains in this list originate from one sample, sequenced in a study of tumor-infiltrating lymphocytes in oesophageal squamous cell carcinoma. TCRdb re-called the PCR reads through MiXCR, storing one row per CDR3 protein. The table includes 7,000 to 9,000 distinct CDR3 sequences, around 14% detected once. Sequenced sample: blood. Source of these receptors: a male donor with esophageal squamous cell carcinoma.

This clonotype qualifies as medium-sized. V gene TRBV12-3 or TRBV12-4 combines with J gene TRBJ2-1, with D unresolved. The CDR3 extends over 14 amino acids. V shed 1 base and J shed 9 bases, with 13 bases lying between them. The chain's CDR3 is CASSLGLVSSEQFF. CDR3 DNA: TGTGCCAGCAGTTTAGGGCTGGTTTCGTCTGAGCAGTTCTTC.

This clonotype showed up many times. The chain employs TRBV6-1 and TRBJ1-2; 7 nucleotides agree with TRBD1. V lost 5 bases to trimming and J lost 4 bases; unmatched junction nucleotides: 4. The CDR3 consists of 13 residues. Looked up from germline, CDR1 is MNHNS and CDR2 is SASEGT. DNA of the CDR3: TGTGCCAGCAGTCCCAACAGGGGCTATGGCTACACCTTC. Translated, it gives CASSPNRGYGYTF.

This clonotype has ten or more counts. The junction shows a germline mismatch at one end, possibly a read error. The CDR3 sequence: CASSLLRDRQETQYF. In nucleotides, the CDR3 is TGTGCTAGCAGCCTGCTCCGGGACAGACAAGAGACCCAGTACTTC. This chain connects TRBV7-7 to TRBJ2-5; TRBD1 agrees at 7 bases. The CDR3 has 15 residues. Germline loops: CDR1 SSHAT, CDR2 FNYEAQ (reference sequence).

Of note for this clonotype: Given the absence of the conserved phenylalanine or tryptophan at the CDR3 end, a read error is likely. The limits of the CDR3 on the DNA are not certain, so only TCRdb's listed CDR3 is given. The V and J genes are TRBV7-2 and TRBJ1-6. 16 amino acids form the CDR3, both terminal residues included. CDR1 and CDR2 from the germline V gene are SGHTA and FQGNSA. The CDR3 here is CASSLSGRSNEQFFGP.

Comment on this clonotype: Lacking the conserved final phenylalanine or tryptophan, this CDR3 likely reflects a read error. The DNA is left out, because the CDR3 cannot be placed on it with certainty; the CDR3 is given as TCRdb lists it. The chain links TRBV28 to TRBJ2-3; the table assigns TRBD1, which was not confirmed against the DNA. From germline, CDR1 is MDHEN and CDR2 SYDVKM. The CDR3 spans 15 residues, counting both ends. The CDR3 reads CASTQGVKYEQYFGP.

This clonotype is labeled medium-sized. This chain uses TRBV7-3 with TRBJ1-1; D might be TRBD1 (5 bases). The V gene lost 0 bases and the J gene lost 11 bases, with 16 bases spanning the gap. The CDR3 has 14 residues. Germline V gene data show CDR1 as SGHTA and CDR2 as FQGTGA. CDR3 coding DNA: TGTGCCAGCAGCTTAACGTTAGGAGCAGGGCGGGCTTTCTTT. Translation gives CASSLTLGAGRAFF.

By sample share, this clonotype is medium-sized. V usage is TRBV7-8 and J usage is TRBJ1-5; no reliable D call. Trimming stripped 3 bases from V and 3 bases from J, with 3 bases between. The CDR3 length is 12 residues. Germline CDR1 reads SGHVS; CDR2 reads FQNEAQ. This CDR3 reads CASSFPNQPQHF. Written as DNA, the CDR3 is TGTGCCAGCAGCTTCCCCAATCAGCCCCAGCATTTT.

At least ten counts were recorded for this clonotype. The rearrangement uses TRBV5-6 and TRBJ2-5; the D is unclear. Looked up from germline, CDR1 is SGHDT and CDR2 is YYEEEE. There are 13 residues in the CDR3. Trimming removed 0 bases from V and 5 bases from J, with 8 bases in between. In DNA form, the CDR3 reads TGTGCCAGCAGCTTGGTGCTCGGTGAGACCCAGTACTTC. It is translated as CASSLVLGETQYF.

This clonotype has a count of ten or more. The chain couples TRBV2 to TRBJ2-5; 9 bases agree with TRBD1. This CDR3 has 15 residues. V shed 7 bases and J 11 bases; nucleotides not matched to a gene: 17. CDR1 is SNHLY and CDR2 is FYNNEI in the germline V gene. CDR3 in amino acids: CASMGSGGQGQMQYF. The CDR3 DNA follows: TGTGCCAGCATGGGCAGTGGGGGACAGGGACAAATGCAGTACTTC.

On this clonotype itself: It is likely a read error, because the conserved phenylalanine at the end of the CDR3 is missing. The limits of the CDR3 on the DNA are not certain, so only TCRdb's listed CDR3 is given. V and J are TRBV6-6 and TRBJ2-7. The germline gives CDR1 MNHNY, CDR2 SVGAGI (reference sequence). The CDR3 contains 16 residues when both ends are counted. The CDR3 reads CASSDLGMGNEQFFGS.

This clonotype is deemed large. This chain joins TRBV7-2 and TRBJ2-3, with TRBD2 identical over 16 bases. CDR3 length: 20 amino acids. CDR1 SGHTA and CDR2 FQGNSA come from the germline V gene. Trimming removed 5 bases from V and 3 bases from J; junction bases left unmatched: 14. The CDR3 DNA reads as TGTGCCAGCAGCGCGACCGGGACTAGCGGGGGGGCCAAACTGACAGATACGCAGTATTTT. It codes for CASSATGTSGGAKLTDTQYF. The full variable domain, with the rest looked up from reference TRBV7-2 and TRBJ2-3, is GAGVSQSPSNKVTEKGKDVELRCDPISGHTALYWYRQSLGQGLEFLIYFQGNSAPDKSGLPSDRFSAERTGGSVSTLTIQRTQQEDSAVYLCASSATGTSGGAKLTDTQYFGPGTRLTVL.

In this sample, this clonotype is medium-sized. CDR3 loop: CASSRNTGYRGYTF. The CDR3 region has the DNA TGTGCCAGCAGCCGAAACACAGGCTATCGTGGCTACACCTTC. The rearrangement joins TRBV7-9 to TRBJ1-2; maybe TRBD1 (5 bases). The ends were cut back, 5 bases at V and 7 bases at J, with 17 bases in the middle. The CDR3 is 14 amino acids. Germline V CDR1 and CDR2: SEHNR, FQNEAQ (reference sequence).

This clonotype was counted ten times or more. The V gene is TRBV6-1, the J gene TRBJ2-7; D is perhaps TRBD1 or TRBD2 (6 bases each). The CDR3 covers 14 residues. The V gene lost 6 bases and the J gene lost 4 bases, with 16 bases spanning the gap. Germline CDR1 MNHNS, CDR2 SASEGT. The CDR3 DNA reads as TGTGCCAGCAGGAAAGGGCAGGGGACTTACGAGCAGTACTTC. It specifies CASRKGQGTYEQYF.

By share, this clonotype counts as medium-sized. V is TRBV7-2 and J is TRBJ2-7; TRBD2 might be the D (7 bases). The CDR3 covers 15 residues. V gave up 1 base and J gave up 3 bases, with 13 bases separating them. CDR1 is SGHTA and CDR2 is FQGNSA in the germline V gene. The CDR3 is CASSLVGGPDYEQYF. CDR3 nucleotides: TGTGCCAGCAGCTTAGTGGGGGGGCCTGACTACGAGCAGTACTTC.

At least ten counts were recorded for this clonotype. The chain links TRBV6-1 to TRBJ1-2; TRBD1 matches 7 bases. After removal of 5 bases from V and 2 bases from J, the junction contained 11 bases not matched to a gene. CDR3 length equals 16 residues. CDR1 and CDR2 (germline): MNHNS, SASEGT. CDR3 amino acids: CASSLTGTAVNYGYTF. In nucleotides, the CDR3 is TGTGCCAGCAGTTTGACCGGGACAGCGGTAAACTATGGCTACACCTTC.

This clonotype was seen repeatedly, ten times or more. The junction shows a germline mismatch at one end, possibly a read error. The J gene is TRBJ2-7, the V gene TRBV6-1, with 7 bases that match TRBD1. The CDR3 loop spans 14 amino acids. Looked up from germline, CDR1 is MNHNS and CDR2 is SASEGT. The CDR3 sequence is CASSVGQTNSPLHF. The CDR3 nucleotides read TGTGCCAGCAGTGTGGGACAGACAAATTCACCCCTCCACTTC.

V gene TRBV4-1 combines with J gene TRBJ2-5, with 7 bases fitting TRBD1. The CDR3 consists of 15 residues. V lost 0 bases and J lost 11; bases outside the gene matches: 12. From germline, CDR1 is MGHRA and CDR2 YSYEKL. The CDR3 nucleotides read TGCGCCAGCAGCCAAGAGGGGACAGAATACAATGAGCAGTACTTC. It is translated as CASSQEGTEYNEQYF.

There are many counts of this clonotype. This chain connects TRBV5-1 to TRBJ1-2, with unresolved D. V lost 0 bases, J lost 6 bases, and 24 bases lay in between. Per the germline V gene, CDR1 is SGHRS and CDR2 is YFSETQ. The CDR3 is 18 amino acids. The CDR3 DNA reads as TGCGCCAGCAGCTTGGACGGCCGTAAGGGCGGCCCACCTGATGGCTACACCTTC. Its translation: CASSLDGRKGGPPDGYTF. The full variable domain, completed using reference TRBV5-1 and TRBJ1-2, is KAGVTQTPRYLIKTRGQQVTLSCSPISGHRSVSWYQQTPGQGLQFLFEYFSETQRNKGNFPGRFSGRQFSNSRSEMNVSTLELGDSALYLCASSLDGRKGGPPDGYTFGSGTRLTVV.

This clonotype was counted ten times or more. A much bigger clone sits one base away, suggesting this may be a read error. V and J are TRBV24-1 and TRBJ2-5, with 9 bases lining up with TRBD1. Germline assignment: CDR1 KGHDR and CDR2 SFDVKD. V dropped 9 bases and J dropped 11; count of bases not matched to a gene: 12. This CDR3 contains 13 residues. The CDR3 sequence is CATEQGAYNEQYF. The CDR3 nucleotides read TGTGCCACCGAACAGGGGGCCTACAATGAGCAGTACTTC.

As for this clonotype: A read error is likely, as this CDR3 ends without the conserved phenylalanine or tryptophan. The chain recombines TRBV28 with TRBJ2-1; D unresolved. The J call may not be correct, given that the DNA end is closer to TRBJ2-5. The CDR3 consists of 15 residues. Germline lookup yields CDR1 MDHEN and CDR2 SYDVKM. Here the CDR3 reads CASSLSGRAAKTQYL. CDR3 sequence (DNA): TGTGCCAGCAGTTTATCCGGACGGGCTGCGAAGACCCAGTACTTA.

Ten or more counts support this clonotype. The rearrangement links TRBV11-3 to TRBJ2-2, with 8 positions matching TRBD2. This CDR3 has 15 residues. CDR1 and CDR2 from the germline V gene are SGHNT and YENEEA. J was trimmed by 5 bases and V by 5 bases; bases with no gene match: 7. CDR3 DNA: TGTGCCAGCAGCGGCTCGCGGGGGGAAACCGGGGAGCTGTTTTTT. Its protein is CASSGSRGETGELFF.

This clonotype was detected only a few times. The rearrangement links TRBV6-1 to TRBJ1-2; 8 positions agree with TRBD1. The CDR3 has 14 residues. J gave up 6 bases and V 3 bases, and 6 bases lay outside the gene matches. Germline-derived CDR1 and CDR2 are MNHNS and SASEGT. CDR3 sequence (DNA): TGTGCCAGCAGTGAGCTCAGGGGGCAGGATGGCTACACCTTC. Amino acids: CASSELRGQDGYTF.

Notes on this clonotype: One end of the junction varies from germline; a read error may be responsible. J is TRBJ2-6 and V is TRBV23-1, with TRBD1 identical over 9 bases. TRBV23-1 is noted as an ORF with a role that remains uncertain. The CDR3 extends over 16 amino acids. The CDR3 DNA reads as TGCGCCAGCAGTGCGGGGAGGGACAGGGATTCCCAAGTCGGAAAGTTC. It yields the protein CASSAGRDRDSQVGKF.

This clonotype occurred many times. This chain links TRBV28 with TRBJ2-7; 7 bases line up with TRBD1. Trimming cost V 8 bases and J 2 bases; bases outside gene matches: 9. CDR3 size: 14 residues. Per germline, CDR1 MDHEN and CDR2 SYDVKM. The CDR3 loop reads CASGLTGIPYEQYF. The CDR3 DNA sequence: TGTGCCAGCGGCTTGACAGGGATCCCCTACGAGCAGTACTTC. The variable domain in full, with the rest retrieved from reference TRBV28 and TRBJ2-7, is DVKVTQSSRYLVKRTGEKVFLECVQDMDHENMFWYRQDPGLGLRLIYFSYDVKMKEKGDIPEGYSVSREKKERFSLILESASTNQTSMYLCASGLTGIPYEQYFGPGTRLTVT.

The rearrangement uses TRBV2 and TRBJ2-7; tentative D call: TRBD1 (6 bases). Looked up from germline, CDR1 is SNHLY and CDR2 is FYNNEI. The CDR3 has 13 residues. Between the trimmed V and J ends, which lost 9 bases and 3 bases, there was a span of 15 bases. The CDR3, as DNA: TGTGCCAGTTACAGGGTATTCCGCTACGAGCAGTACTTC. Its protein product is CASYRVFRYEQYF.

By its share, this clonotype is medium-sized. CDR3 DNA: TGTGCCATCAGTGAAAGGAGTTCCTACAATGAGCAGTTCTTC. Translation: CAISERSSYNEQFF. V is TRBV10-3 and J is TRBJ2-1, with no clear D. There are 14 residues in the CDR3. The germline V and J ends were trimmed by 3 bases and 1 base, with 7 bases remaining between them. Germline loops: CDR1 ENHRY, CDR2 SYGVKD.

Judged by abundance, this clonotype is medium-sized. The V and J genes are TRBV7-8 and TRBJ1-2; a weak D match, TRBD1 (6 bases). The length of the CDR3 is 16 residues. V was trimmed by 1 base and J by 7 bases, leaving 19 bases between them. CDR1 and CDR2 from the germline V gene are SGHVS and FQNEAQ. The CDR3 spells CASSLEIHGTPVGYTF. In DNA form, the CDR3 reads TGTGCCAGCAGCTTAGAGATCCACGGGACACCTGTTGGCTACACCTTC. Complete variable domain (other parts from reference TRBV7-8 and TRBJ1-2): GAGVSQSPRYKVAKRGQDVALRCDPISGHVSLFWYQQALGQGPEFLTYFQNEAQLDKSGLPSDRFFAERPEGSVSTLKIQRTQQEDSAVYLCASSLEIHGTPVGYTFGSGTRLTVV.

This clonotype is classed as medium-sized (0.01 to 0.1%). The chain uses TRBV7-6 and TRBJ1-1; perhaps TRBD1 as D (5 bases). V was pared by 9 bases and J by 1 base, with 9 bases between. The CDR3 contains 12 residues. Germline CDR1 and CDR2: SGHVS and FNYEAQ. The CDR3 region is CASRGTNTEAFF. The CDR3 region has the DNA TGTGCCAGTCGAGGGACGAACACTGAAGCTTTCTTT.